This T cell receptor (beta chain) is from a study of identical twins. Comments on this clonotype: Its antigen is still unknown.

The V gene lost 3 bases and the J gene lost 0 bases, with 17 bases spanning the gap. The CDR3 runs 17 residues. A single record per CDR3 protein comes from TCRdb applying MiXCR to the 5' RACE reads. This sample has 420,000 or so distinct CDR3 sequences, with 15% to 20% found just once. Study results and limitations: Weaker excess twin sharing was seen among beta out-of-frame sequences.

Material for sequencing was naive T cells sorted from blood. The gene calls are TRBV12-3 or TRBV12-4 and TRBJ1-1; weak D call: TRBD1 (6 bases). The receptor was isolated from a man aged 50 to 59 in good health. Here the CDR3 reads CASSLGWGGAMNTEAFF. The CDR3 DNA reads TGTGCCAGCAGTTTGGGGTGGGGGGGGGCCATGAACACTGAAGCTTTCTTT.